This entry features one TCR beta chain sequence. Sequencing was performed with immunoSEQ multiplex PCR; in TCRdb, only in-frame clones are kept and a portion is missing. The sample lists roughly 36,000 clones, approximately 90% occurring once. This sample stems from a study of T cells in localized non-small cell lung cancer. The sequence was collected from a man aged 35-75 years with stage II lung adenocarcinoma. This specimen consisted of PBMCs, obtained before any cancer treatment.

The CDR3 bases are TGCGCCAGCAGCCCAGTCCCGGGCCAGGACACTGAAGCTTTCTTT. Translated, it gives CASSPVPGQDTEAFF. The chain carries TRBV5-1 and TRBJ1-1; D is ambiguous. Trimming removed 4 bases from V and 3 bases from J, with 16 bases in between. The CDR3 loop spans 15 amino acids. Germline loops: CDR1 SGHRS, CDR2 YFSETQ. The full variable domain, with the rest looked up from reference TRBV5-1 and TRBJ1-1, is KAGVTQTPRYLIKTRGQQVTLSCSPISGHRSVSWYQQTPGQGLQFLFEYFSETQRNKGNFPGRFSGRQFSNSRSEMNVSTLELGDSALYLCASSPVPGQDTEAFFGQGTRLTVV.